This is a list of T cell receptor beta chains from one sample in a study of T cells in Graves' hyperthyroidism and ophthalmopathy. TCRdb independently ran MiXCR on the multiplex PCR reads; one entry per CDR3 protein. The sample contains just over 550,000 distinct CDR3 sequences, roughly 50% of which appear only once. Sequenced material: peripheral blood or thyroid tissue (not recorded which). The receptors here all came from a woman aged 18-30 years with Graves' hyperthyroidism. The CDR3 runs from the conserved cysteine through the conserved F or W. The order of the fields is clone size, CDR3 length, J gene, D gene, V gene, CDR3 protein, CDR3 DNA. D genes are given only for firm matches. Only part of the rows carry a size: once, few, many, or a class if the clone is expanded.

many 13 TRBJ1-6 TRBD1 TRBV7-2 CASSRDSGTPLHF TGTGCCAGCAGCCGGGACAGCGGTACACCCCTCCACTTT
. 14 TRBJ1-2 . TRBV20-1 CSAAHGPIVEGYTF TGCAGTGCTGCCCATGGACCAATTGTAGAAGGCTACACCTTC
. 16 TRBJ2-2 TRBD2 TRBV7-8 CASSLGLAELTGELFF TGTGCCAGCAGCTTAGGGCTAGCGGAGCTCACCGGGGAGCTGTTTTTT
. 14 TRBJ1-6 TRBD1 TRBV6-1 CASSSDRGLSPLHF TGTGCCAGCAGTTCCGACAGGGGGCTCTCACCCCTCCACTTT
. 13 TRBJ1-2 . TRBV29-1 CSQDGQTNYGYTF TGCAGCCAGGACGGACAGACTAACTATGGCTACACCTTC
. 13 TRBJ1-2 . TRBV29-1 CSAAQDRNYGYTF TGCAGCGCAGCCCAGGACAGAAACTATGGCTACACCTTC
. 14 TRBJ1-2 . TRBV15 CATSSVGPKAGYTF TGTGCCACCAGCAGCGTAGGCCCGAAAGCGGGCTACACCTTC
. 16 TRBJ2-5 TRBD2 TRBV20-1 CSPKGLAGEVGETQYF TGCAGTCCGAAGGGGTTAGCGGGAGAGGTGGGAGAGACCCAGTACTTC
. 15 TRBJ2-2 TRBD2 TRBV7-3 CASSLVREWTGELFF TGTGCCAGCAGTTTAGTGCGGGAGTGGACCGGGGAGCTGTTTTTT
few 15 TRBJ1-5 . TRBV7-9 CASSLVGEQGQPQHF TGTGCCAGCAGCTTGGTAGGGGAGCAAGGTCAGCCCCAGCATTTT
. 14 TRBJ2-5 TRBD1 TRBV7-9 CASSTAGGSETQYF TGTGCCAGCAGCACAGCAGGGGGAAGTGAGACCCAGTACTTC
many 14 TRBJ2-7 TRBD2 TRBV29-1 CSVELAGLTYEQYF TGCAGCGTTGAACTAGCGGGTCTTACCTACGAGCAGTACTTC
many 13 TRBJ1-4 . TRBV7-3 CASSLQQGEKLFF TGTGCCAGCAGTTTGCAACAGGGCGAAAAACTGTTTTTT
. 14 TRBJ2-3 . TRBV10-3 CATRRGSGTDTQYF TGTGCCACTAGAAGAGGATCTGGCACAGATACGCAGTATTTT
many 16 TRBJ2-2 . TRBV29-1 CSVEDQRQGRAGELFF TGCAGCGTTGAAGATCAGCGACAGGGGAGGGCCGGGGAGCTGTTTTTT
. 16 TRBJ1-6 TRBD1 TRBV11-1 CASSFRGQGFTSPLHF TGTGCCAGCAGCTTTCGGGGACAGGGCTTTACTTCACCCCTCCACTTT
once 15 TRBJ2-6 . TRBV29-1 CSVVAGVSGANVLTF TGCAGCGTAGTCGCAGGGGTATCTGGGGCCAACGTCCTGACTTTC
. 11 TRBJ1-4 . TRBV2 CAISERTSGSF TGTGCCATCAGTGAGCGGACTAGCGGGAGTTTT
. 16 TRBJ1-2 . TRBV25-1 CASSQERRELEHGYTF TGTGCCAGCAGCCAAGAAAGAAGGGAGCTGGAACATGGCTACACCTTC
. 17 TRBJ2-7 TRBD2 TRBV7-9 CASSSSRGLAGTYEKYF TGTGCCAGCAGCTCCTCCCGAGGACTAGCGGGTACCTACGAGAAGTACTTC
. 11 TRBJ2-7 . TRBV29-1 CSHPGTYEQYF TGCAGCCATCCGGGAACCTACGAGCAGTACTTC
few 16 TRBJ1-6 . TRBV7-8 CASSFFETDSSSPLHF TGTGCCAGCAGCTTCTTTGAGACTGACAGCTCCTCACCCCTCCACTTT
once 16 TRBJ2-7 TRBD2 TRBV2 CASSPGLAGVPYEQYF TGTGCCAGCAGCCCGGGACTAGCGGGAGTTCCCTACGAGCAGTACTTC
. 13 TRBJ1-3 . TRBV20-1 CSARNPSGNTIYF TGCAGTGCTAGGAACCCGTCAGGAAACACCATATATTTT
few 14 TRBJ1-5 . TRBV12-3/TRBV12-4 CASSEAGRYQPQHF TGTGCCAGCAGTGAAGCTGGGCGGTATCAGCCCCAGCATTTT
many 15 TRBJ1-5 . TRBV7-9 CASSFSGGGNQPQHF TGTGCCAGCAGCTTCTCGGGAGGCGGCAATCAGCCCCAGCATTTT
few 14 TRBJ2-7 . TRBV7-6 CASSQERLADEQYF TGCGCCAGCAGCCAAGAAAGGCTAGCTGACGAGCAGTACTTC
few 15 TRBJ2-5 . TRBV2 CASSEALLGAETQYF TGTGCCAGCAGTGAAGCGCTCCTCGGGGCAGAGACCCAGTACTTC
. 14 TRBJ1-2 . TRBV7-2 CASSSDPDERGYTF TGTGCCAGCAGCTCCGATCCGGACGAGAGGGGCTACACCTTC
few 13 TRBJ1-1 . TRBV7-9 CASSLGLTGEAFF TGTGCCAGCAGCTTAGGGTTGACAGGCGAAGCTTTCTTT
. 14 TRBJ2-7 TRBD2 TRBV7-7 CASLLAGGLYEQYF TGTGCTAGCTTACTAGCGGGAGGGCTATACGAGCAGTACTTC
. 14 TRBJ2-7 TRBD2 TRBV7-8 CASSPTSGRIEQYF TGTGCCAGCAGCCCTACTAGCGGGAGGATCGAGCAGTACTTC
many 13 TRBJ1-5 . TRBV10-2 CASSDQDNQPQHF TGCGCCAGCAGCGACCAAGACAATCAGCCCCAGCATTTT
once 12 TRBJ1-6 . TRBV2 CASEDSSGPLHF TGTGCCAGCGAGGACAGCTCAGGACCCCTCCACTTT
. 15 TRBJ1-4 TRBD1 TRBV7-9 CAVLRGTVTNEKLFF TGTGCCGTCCTCAGAGGGACAGTTACTAATGAAAAACTGTTTTTT
few 14 TRBJ1-1 . TRBV5-1 CASSFQPTNTEAFF TGCGCCAGCAGTTTTCAACCGACGAACACTGAAGCTTTCTTT
few 14 TRBJ2-7 . TRBV7-9 CASSGPPIPYEQYF TGTGCCAGCAGTGGGCCACCGATCCCGTACGAGCAGTACTTC
many 15 TRBJ2-5 TRBD1 TRBV10-3 CAITAGQGAQETQYF TGTGCCATCACCGCAGGACAGGGGGCCCAAGAGACCCAGTACTTC
. 13 TRBJ1-1 . TRBV9 CASSFQGLTEAFF TGTGCCAGCAGTTTTCAGGGGCTGACTGAAGCTTTCTTT
. 15 TRBJ2-5 . TRBV7-9 CASSQEVAVQETQYF TGTGCCAGCAGCCAAGAGGTAGCGGTCCAAGAGACCCAGTACTTC
many 13 TRBJ2-7 TRBD2 TRBV7-6 CASSSGRDYEQYF TGTGCCAGCAGCTCTGGGAGGGACTACGAGCAGTACTTC
. 13 TRBJ2-2 TRBD2 TRBV29-1 CSVDVAGGEELFF TGCAGCGTTGATGTAGCGGGAGGGGAGGAGCTGTTTTTT
. 15 TRBJ1-2 . TRBV6-5 CASSSAGSTNYGYTF TGTGCCAGCAGTTCCGCAGGGAGTACTAACTATGGCTACACCTTC
. 15 TRBJ2-7 TRBD2 TRBV7-2 CASSLDRGGRYEQYF TGTGCCAGCAGCTTAGATCGCGGCGGGAGGTACGAGCAGTACTTC
. 14 TRBJ2-2 . TRBV7-2 CASSIDPYTGELFF TGTGCCAGCAGCATTGACCCCTACACCGGGGAGCTGTTTTTT
many 15 TRBJ2-2 . TRBV7-3 CASSLTGSGTGELFF TGTGCCAGCAGCTTAACCGGGAGCGGAACCGGGGAGCTGTTTTTT
. 12 TRBJ1-2 TRBD1 TRBV20-1 CSAFAGGYGYTF TGCAGTGCTTTTGCAGGGGGCTATGGCTACACCTTC
. 15 TRBJ2-7 TRBD2 TRBV7-2 CASSQPTGGPYEQYF TGTGCCAGCAGCCAACCTACGGGAGGGCCCTACGAGCAGTACTTC
few 15 TRBJ2-6 . TRBV19 CASSGVSLGTNVLTF TGTGCCAGTAGTGGGGTATCGCTCGGGACCAACGTCCTGACTTTC
many 15 TRBJ1-1 . TRBV2 CASSEEGVGNTEAFF TGTGCCAGCAGTGAAGAGGGGGTGGGGAACACTGAAGCTTTCTTT
. 16 TRBJ2-7 . TRBV7-2 CASSHQGAASSYEQYF TGCGCCAGCAGCCACCAAGGGGCCGCAAGCTCCTACGAGCAGTACTTC
. 10 TRBJ1-2 TRBD1 TRBV29-1 CSGQGGDYTF TGCAGCGGACAGGGTGGGGACTACACCTTC
few 15 TRBJ2-5 TRBD2 TRBV5-1 CASSFVGGSEETQYF TGCGCCAGCAGCTTCGTAGGCGGGAGCGAAGAGACCCAGTACTTC
few 14 TRBJ1-5 . TRBV2 CASSADRVYRPQHF TGTGCCAGCAGTGCGGACCGAGTTTATAGGCCCCAGCATTTT
few 14 TRBJ2-7 TRBD2 TRBV7-2 CASRLTSGSYEQYF TGTGCCAGCAGACTGACTAGCGGATCCTACGAGCAGTACTTC